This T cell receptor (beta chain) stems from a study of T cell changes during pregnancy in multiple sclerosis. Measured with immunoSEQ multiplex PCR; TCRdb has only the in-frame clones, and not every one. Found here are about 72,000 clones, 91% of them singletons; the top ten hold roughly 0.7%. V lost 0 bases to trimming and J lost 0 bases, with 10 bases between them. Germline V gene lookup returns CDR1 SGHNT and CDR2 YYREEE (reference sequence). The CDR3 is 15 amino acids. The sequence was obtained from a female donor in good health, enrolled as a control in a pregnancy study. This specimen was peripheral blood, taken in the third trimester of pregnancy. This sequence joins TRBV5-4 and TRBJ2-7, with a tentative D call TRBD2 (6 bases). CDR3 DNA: TGTGCCAGCAGCTTGGTAGCGGCGAGCTCCTACGAGCAGTACTTC. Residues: CASSLVAASSYEQYF.